The 6 T cell receptor beta chains below come from one sample, sequenced in a study of blood T cell repertoires in COVID-19. TCRdb keeps only in-frame clones here, not all; method: immunoSEQ multiplex PCR. The sample includes more than 250,000 clones, around 84% of them seen just once. The sequenced sample consisted of PBMCs or T cells enriched from blood (not recorded which). The receptors stem from a woman between 18 and 29 years old who had recovered from COVID-19.

V and J are TRBV10-3 and TRBJ1-1; 7 bases agree with TRBD1. The junction had 4 bases not matched to a gene; V was cut back by 6 bases and J by 0 bases. Germline V CDR1 and CDR2: ENHRY, SYGVKD. CDR3 length: 14 amino acids. Written as DNA, the CDR3 is TGTGCCATCAGCCAGACAGGGATGAACACTGAAGCTTTCTTT. Amino acids: CAISQTGMNTEAFF.

In its sample, this clone was seen once. The CDR3: CASSLGPLAGLTGELFF. The CDR3 nucleotides read TGCGCCAGCAGCTTGGGACCCCTAGCGGGACTAACCGGGGAGCTGTTTTTT. The V and J genes are TRBV5-1 and TRBJ2-2, with 9 bases identical to TRBD2. Germline V gene lookup returns CDR1 SGHRS and CDR2 YFSETQ. The CDR3 contains 17 residues. The J segment lost 5 bases and the V segment lost 0 bases, leaving 8 bases of the junction unmatched. The full variable domain, in which reference TRBV5-1 and TRBJ2-2 provide the parts outside the CDR3, is KAGVTQTPRYLIKTRGQQVTLSCSPISGHRSVSWYQQTPGQGLQFLFEYFSETQRNKGNFPGRFSGRQFSNSRSEMNVSTLELGDSALYLCASSLGPLAGLTGELFFGEGSRLTVL.

The V call is TRBV18, the J call TRBJ2-1, with a possible D match to TRBD2 (7 bases). The CDR3 is 17 residues long. V dropped 0 bases and J dropped 0 bases, with 12 bases sitting between them. Germline V gene data show CDR1 as KGHSH and CDR2 as LQKENI. CDR3 residues: CASSPPSGGRSYNEQFF. CDR3 coding DNA: TGTGCCAGCTCACCACCGTCCGGGGGGCGCTCCTACAATGAGCAGTTCTTC.

The rearrangement uses TRBV7-9 and TRBJ2-1; TRBD2 matches 9 bases. CDR1 is SEHNR, CDR2 FQNEAQ, per germline (reference sequence). V lost 6 bases to trimming and J lost 1 base; unmatched junction nucleotides: 7. The CDR3 is 16 residues long. The CDR3 reads CASSSQREASYNEQFF. CDR3 DNA: TGTGCCAGCAGTTCCCAGCGGGAGGCTTCCTACAATGAGCAGTTCTTC.

This clone was seen only once. Other DNA sequences in this sample translate to the same CDR3. This sequence joins TRBV27 and TRBJ1-1; D gene ambiguous. This CDR3 spans 13 amino acids. Germline V gene sequence: CDR1 MNHEY, CDR2 SMNVEV (reference sequence). Between the trimmed V and J ends, which lost 2 bases and 1 base, there was a span of 5 bases. DNA of the CDR3: TGTGCCAGCAGTTTAGCAGGGAACACTGAAGCTTTCTTT. The encoded protein is CASSLAGNTEAFF.

The V call is TRBV7-2, the J call TRBJ2-3; D is unresolved. Germline CDR1 and CDR2: SGHTA and FQGNSA. This CDR3 comprises 14 residues. Between the trimmed V and J ends, which lost 10 bases and 2 bases, there was a span of 16 bases. For the CDR3, the DNA is TGTGCCACCACTCAAGTGGTGTTCACAGATACGCAGTATTTT. The encoded protein is CATTQVVFTDTQYF.